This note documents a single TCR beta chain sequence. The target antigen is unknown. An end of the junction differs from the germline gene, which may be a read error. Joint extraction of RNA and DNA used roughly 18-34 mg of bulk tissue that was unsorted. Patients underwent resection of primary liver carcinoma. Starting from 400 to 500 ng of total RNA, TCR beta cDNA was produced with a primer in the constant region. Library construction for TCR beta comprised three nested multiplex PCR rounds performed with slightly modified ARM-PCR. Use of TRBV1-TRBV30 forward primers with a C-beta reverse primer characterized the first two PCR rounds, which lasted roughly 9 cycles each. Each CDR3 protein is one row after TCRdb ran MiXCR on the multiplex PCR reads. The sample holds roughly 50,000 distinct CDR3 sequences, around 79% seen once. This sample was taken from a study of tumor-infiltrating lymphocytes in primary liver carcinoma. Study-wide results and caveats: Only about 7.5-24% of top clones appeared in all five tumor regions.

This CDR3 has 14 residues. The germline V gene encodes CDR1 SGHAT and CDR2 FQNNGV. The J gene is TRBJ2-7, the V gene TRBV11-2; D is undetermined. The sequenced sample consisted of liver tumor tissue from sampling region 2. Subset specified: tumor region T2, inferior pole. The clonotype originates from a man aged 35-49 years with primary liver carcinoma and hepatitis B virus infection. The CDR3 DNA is TGTACCAACAGCTTAACTGACACTGCCTACGAGCAATACTTC. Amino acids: CTNSLTDTAYEQYF.